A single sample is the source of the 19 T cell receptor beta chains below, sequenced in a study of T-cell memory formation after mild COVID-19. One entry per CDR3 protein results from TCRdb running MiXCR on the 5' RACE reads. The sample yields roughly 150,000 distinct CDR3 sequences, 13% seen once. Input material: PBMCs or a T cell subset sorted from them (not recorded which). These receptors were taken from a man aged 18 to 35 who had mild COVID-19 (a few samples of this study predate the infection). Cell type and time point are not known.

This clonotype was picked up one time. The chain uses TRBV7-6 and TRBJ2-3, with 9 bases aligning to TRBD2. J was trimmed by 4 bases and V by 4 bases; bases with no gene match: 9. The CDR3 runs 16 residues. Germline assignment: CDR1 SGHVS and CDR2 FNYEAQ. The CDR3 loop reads CASSSGQRGDADTQYF. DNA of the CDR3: TGTGCCAGCAGCTCGGGGCAGCGGGGGGATGCAGATACGCAGTATTTT.

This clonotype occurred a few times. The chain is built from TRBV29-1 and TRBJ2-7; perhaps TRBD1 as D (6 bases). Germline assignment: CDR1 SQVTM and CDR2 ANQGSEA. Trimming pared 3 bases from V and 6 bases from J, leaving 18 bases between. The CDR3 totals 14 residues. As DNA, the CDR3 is TGCAGCGTTGAGGGGATAAAGGGGGTCCGCGAGCAGTACTTC. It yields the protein CSVEGIKGVREQYF.

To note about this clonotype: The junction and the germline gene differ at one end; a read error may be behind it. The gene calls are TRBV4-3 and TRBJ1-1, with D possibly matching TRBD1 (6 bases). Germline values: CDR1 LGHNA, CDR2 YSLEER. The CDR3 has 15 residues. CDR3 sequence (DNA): TGCGCCAGCAGCCAACAGACAGGAATGAACACTGAAGCTCTCTTT. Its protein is CASSQQTGMNTEALF.

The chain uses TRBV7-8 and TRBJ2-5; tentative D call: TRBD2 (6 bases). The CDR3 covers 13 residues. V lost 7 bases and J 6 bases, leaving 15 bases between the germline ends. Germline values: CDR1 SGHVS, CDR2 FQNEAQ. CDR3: CASTQRRGKTQYF. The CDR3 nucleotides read TGTGCCAGCACCCAGCGGCGGGGAAAGACCCAGTACTTC.

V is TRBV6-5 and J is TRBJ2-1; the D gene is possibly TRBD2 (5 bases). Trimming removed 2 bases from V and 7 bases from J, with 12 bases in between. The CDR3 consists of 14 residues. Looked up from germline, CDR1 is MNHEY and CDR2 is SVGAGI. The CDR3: CASSYVEAVNEQFF. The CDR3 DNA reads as TGTGCCAGCAGTTACGTGGAGGCCGTGAATGAGCAGTTCTTC.

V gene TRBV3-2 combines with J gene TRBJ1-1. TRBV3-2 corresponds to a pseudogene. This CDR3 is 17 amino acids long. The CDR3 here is CASSQDLLWTVNTEAFF. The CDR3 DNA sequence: TGTGCCAGCAGCCAAGACCTTCTTTGGACGGTGAACACTGAAGCTTTCTTT.

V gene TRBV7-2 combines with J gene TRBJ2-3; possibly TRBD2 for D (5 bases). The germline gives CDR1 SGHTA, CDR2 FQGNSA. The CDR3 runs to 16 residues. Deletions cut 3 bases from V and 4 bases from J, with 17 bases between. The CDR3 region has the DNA TGTGCCAGCAGCTTTACCGTTGGTTTGCGGGCAGATACGCAGTATTTT. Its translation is CASSFTVGLRADTQYF.

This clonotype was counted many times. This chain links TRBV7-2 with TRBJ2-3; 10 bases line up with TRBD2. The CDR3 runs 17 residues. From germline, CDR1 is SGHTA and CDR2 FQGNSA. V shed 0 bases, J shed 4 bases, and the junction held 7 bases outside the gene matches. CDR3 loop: CASSLASASGGADTQYF. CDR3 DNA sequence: TGTGCCAGCAGCTTAGCGTCGGCTAGCGGGGGTGCAGATACGCAGTATTTT.

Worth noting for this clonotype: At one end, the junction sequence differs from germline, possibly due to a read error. The CDR3 DNA reads TGTGCCAGCAGCCCACAGAGTTCTGTGGCCAACGTCCTGACTTTC. Amino acids: CASSPQSSVANVLTF. V is TRBV7-3 and J is TRBJ2-6; no firm D call. This CDR3 spans 15 amino acids. Germline V CDR1 and CDR2: SGHTA, FQGTGA. The full variable domain, rest sourced from reference TRBV7-3 and TRBJ2-6, is GAGVSQTPSNKVTEKGKYVELRCDPISGHTALYWYRQSLGQGPEFLIYFQGTGAADDSGLPNDRFFAVRPEGSVSTLKIQRTERGDSAVYLCASSPQSSVANVLTFGAGSRLTVL.

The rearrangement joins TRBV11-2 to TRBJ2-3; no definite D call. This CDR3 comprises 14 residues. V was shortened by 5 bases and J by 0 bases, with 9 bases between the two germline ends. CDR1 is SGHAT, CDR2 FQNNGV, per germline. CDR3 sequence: CASSEMGSTDTQYF. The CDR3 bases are TGTGCCAGCAGCGAGATGGGGAGCACAGATACGCAGTATTTT.

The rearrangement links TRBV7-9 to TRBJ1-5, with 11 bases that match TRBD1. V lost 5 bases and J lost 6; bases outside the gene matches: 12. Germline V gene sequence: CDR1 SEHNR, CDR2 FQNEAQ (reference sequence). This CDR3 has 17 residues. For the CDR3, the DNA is TGTGCCAGCAGCCTGTGGACAGGGGGCAAACGAGGTCAGCCCCAGCATTTT. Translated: CASSLWTGGKRGQPQHF.

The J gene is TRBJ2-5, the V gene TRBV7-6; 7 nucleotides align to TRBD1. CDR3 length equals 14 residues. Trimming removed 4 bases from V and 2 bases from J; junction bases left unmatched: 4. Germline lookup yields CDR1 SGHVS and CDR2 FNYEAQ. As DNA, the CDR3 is TGTGCCAGCAGCTCGACAGGGCAACAAGAGACCCAGTACTTC. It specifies CASSSTGQQETQYF.

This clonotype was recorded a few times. CDR3 nucleotides: TGTGCCAGCAGTGACCCGGGGGCATCTGGAAATGAGCAGTTCTTC. Its protein product is CASSDPGASGNEQFF. The V and J genes are TRBV6-1 and TRBJ2-1; D could derive from TRBD1 or TRBD2 (6 bases each). Trimming took off 3 bases at V and 7 bases at J, with 16 bases between the two ends. Germline assignment: CDR1 MNHNS and CDR2 SASEGT. There are 15 residues in the CDR3.

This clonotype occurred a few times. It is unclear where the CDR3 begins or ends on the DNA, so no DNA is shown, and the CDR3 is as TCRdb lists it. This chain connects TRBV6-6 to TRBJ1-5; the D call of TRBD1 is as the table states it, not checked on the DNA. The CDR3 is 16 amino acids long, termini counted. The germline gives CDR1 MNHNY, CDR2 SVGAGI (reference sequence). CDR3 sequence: CASSTERGQGILAQHF.

CDR3 bases: TGTGCCAGCACCCTAACGTCACGGGACAGGGTCTTTTTT. Translated: CASTLTSRDRVFF. The genes are TRBV6-1 and TRBJ1-4; 9 bases fit TRBD1. With V trimmed by 7 bases and J by 17 bases, 14 bases remained unmatched. This CDR3 comprises 13 residues. Germline V CDR1 and CDR2: MNHNS, SASEGT.

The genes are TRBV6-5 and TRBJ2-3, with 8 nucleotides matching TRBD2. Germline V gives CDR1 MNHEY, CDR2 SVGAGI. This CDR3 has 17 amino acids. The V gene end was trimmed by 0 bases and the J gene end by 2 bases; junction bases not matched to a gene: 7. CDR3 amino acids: CASSYSWVAGTTDTQYF. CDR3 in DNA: TGTGCCAGCAGTTACTCTTGGGTAGCGGGAACCACAGATACGCAGTATTTT.

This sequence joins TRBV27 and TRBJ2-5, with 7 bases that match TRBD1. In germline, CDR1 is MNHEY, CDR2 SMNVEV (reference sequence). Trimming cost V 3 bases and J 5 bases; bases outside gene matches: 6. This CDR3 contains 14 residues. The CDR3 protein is CASSLLQGTETQYF. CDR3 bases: TGTGCCAGCAGTTTGTTACAGGGGACGGAGACCCAGTACTTC.

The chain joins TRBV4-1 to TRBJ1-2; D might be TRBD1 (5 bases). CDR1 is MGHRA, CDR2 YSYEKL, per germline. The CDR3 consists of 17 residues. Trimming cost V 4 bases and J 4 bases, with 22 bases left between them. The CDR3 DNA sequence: TGCGCCAGCAGCCTACCCCTCGGTCCAGGGCTTATCTATGGCTACACCTTC. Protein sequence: CASSLPLGPGLIYGYTF.

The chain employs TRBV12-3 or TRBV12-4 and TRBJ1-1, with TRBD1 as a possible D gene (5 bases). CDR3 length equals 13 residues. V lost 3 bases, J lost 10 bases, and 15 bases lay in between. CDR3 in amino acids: CASSLASKGVAFF. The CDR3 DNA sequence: TGTGCCAGCAGTTTGGCCTCGAAAGGGGTAGCTTTCTTT.